This T cell receptor beta chain originates from a study of T cells expressing NK-cell markers. TCRdb reprocessed the 5' RACE reads and keeps a single row for each CDR3 protein, giving no DNA. The sample features 500,000 to 700,000 distinct CDR3 sequences, with around 3.3% in its top ten. The germline V gene has CDR1 MGHRA and CDR2 YSYEKL. The CDR3 loop spans 18 amino acids. The sequence derives from a man in his late teens or twenties in good health. The chain couples TRBV4-1 to TRBJ2-1; as DNA is missing, the TRBD2 call by TCRdb cannot be tested. Input material: blood T cells: a sorted CD56 or NKG2C T cell subset, CD4+ or CD8+ T cells, or bulk PBMC T cells (not recorded which). The CDR3 loop is CASSHSMTSGRPYNEQFF.